This T cell receptor (beta chain) is drawn from a study of blood T cell repertoires in COVID-19 (TCRdb year 2020). Study-wide context: Collaborator samples came from the United States, Italy and Spain and covered acute and convalescent phases of COVID-19. The prospective study material was composed of cDNA or gDNA derived from T cells, B-cell-depleted T cells, or PBMCs. Deeply sampled blood TCRbeta repertoires from subjects exposed to, actively infected with, or recovered from COVID-19 were included in the dataset. The repertoires were made available in a free public database intended to serve as a resource for research on the immune response to SARS-CoV-2. Samples were obtained from the ongoing ImmuneRACE study (first 160 participants) and from over a thousand subjects provided by 6 global collaborators. A de-identified subject ID, COVID-19 status, age in years and sex were almost always included in the sample metadata. Where available, HLA class I and class II types were obtained from metadata supplied by the sample provider rather than from assay-based typing.

In Seattle, one collaborating source enrolled patients while the infection was active and tracked those patients longitudinally over the course of disease. Whole blood was collected in K2EDTA tubes by collaborating institutions according to the institutions' own protocols. For TCRbeta analysis, collaborators shipped samples as frozen whole blood, isolated PBMCs, or DNA extracted from either of those sample types. Based on the germline V gene, the CDR1 and CDR2 sequences are MGHDK and SYGVNS. V lost 4 bases and J lost 2 bases; the stretch between them is 14 bases long. The CDR3 sequence holds 15 residues, the cysteine and phenylalanine included. The sequence is cut down to CDR3 DNA, 45 bases in frame from base 1. TCRbeta CDR3 regions were amplified from genomic DNA by means of the immunoSEQ Assay, a bias-controlled multiplex PCR. In the paper's pipeline: Nucleated cell counts per sample were estimated from amplification of reference gene primers within the assay. Sequence reads were collapsed and filtered to measure the absolute abundance of every unique TCRbeta CDR3 rearrangement. For each sample, productive Simpson clonality was calculated as the square root of Simpson's diversity index across productive rearrangements. Imported from immuneACCESS, the table was reduced by TCRdb to in-frame sequences with V and J called. These copies leave out some clones; in studies compared against another copy, an unresolved V gene accounts for under half, and the cause of the remainder is not known. V, J and clone size derive from that table, while D and trimming were established from the DNA sequence. The sample table holds 250,000 or so clones, of which approximately 88% were seen once. The top ten constitute roughly 6% of the sample.

What the authors observed across the whole study: Clinical and demographic metadata were provided uncurated, with the amount varying by source and participant.

Notes on this clone: It lacks a known antigen. No quality values exist for individual bases; no much larger clone is one base distant.

This TCR was recovered from a woman in her twenties or thirties with COVID-19, enrolled during active disease. The V and J genes are TRBV25-1 and TRBJ2-5; no confident D gene assignment can be made. Source material: peripheral blood. The nucleotide sequence reads TGTGCCAGCAGTGCCAGTCTTGGCTCTCAAGAGACCCAGTACTTC. Translated, this is CASSASLGSQETQYF.